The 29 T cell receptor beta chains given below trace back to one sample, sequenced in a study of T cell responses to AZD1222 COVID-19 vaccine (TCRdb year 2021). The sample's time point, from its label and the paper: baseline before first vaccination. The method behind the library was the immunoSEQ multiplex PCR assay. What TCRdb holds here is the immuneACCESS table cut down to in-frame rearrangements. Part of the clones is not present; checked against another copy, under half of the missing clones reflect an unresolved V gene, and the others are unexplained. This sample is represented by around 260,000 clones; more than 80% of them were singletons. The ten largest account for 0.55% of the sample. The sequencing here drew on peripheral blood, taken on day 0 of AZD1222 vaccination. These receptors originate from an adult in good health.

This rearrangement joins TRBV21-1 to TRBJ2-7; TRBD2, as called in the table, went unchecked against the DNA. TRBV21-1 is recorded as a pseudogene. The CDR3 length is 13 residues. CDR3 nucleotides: TGTGCCAGCGGTGCGGGGGCGCTGGACGAGCAGTACTTC. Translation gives CASGAGALDEQYF.

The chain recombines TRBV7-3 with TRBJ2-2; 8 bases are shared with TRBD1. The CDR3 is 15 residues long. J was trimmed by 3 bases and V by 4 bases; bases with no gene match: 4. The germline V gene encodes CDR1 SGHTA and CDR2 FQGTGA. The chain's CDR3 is CASSSQGGYTGELFF. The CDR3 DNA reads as TGTGCCAGCAGCTCACAGGGGGGTTACACCGGGGAGCTGTTTTTT. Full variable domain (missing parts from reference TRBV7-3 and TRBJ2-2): GAGVSQTPSNKVTEKGKYVELRCDPISGHTALYWYRQSLGQGPEFLIYFQGTGAADDSGLPNDRFFAVRPEGSVSTLKIQRTERGDSAVYLCASSSQGGYTGELFFGEGSRLTVL.

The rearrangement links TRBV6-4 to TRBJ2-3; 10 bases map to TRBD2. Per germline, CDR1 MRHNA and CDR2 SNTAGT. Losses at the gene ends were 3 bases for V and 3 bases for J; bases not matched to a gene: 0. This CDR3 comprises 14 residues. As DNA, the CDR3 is TGTGCCAGCAGTGAGACTAGCGGGACAGATACGCAGTATTTT. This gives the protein CASSETSGTDTQYF.

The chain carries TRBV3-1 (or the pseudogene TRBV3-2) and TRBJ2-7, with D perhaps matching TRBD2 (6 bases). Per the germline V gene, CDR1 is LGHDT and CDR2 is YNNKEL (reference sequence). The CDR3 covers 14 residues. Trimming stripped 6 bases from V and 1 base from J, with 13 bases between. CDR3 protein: CASRRDSASYEQYF. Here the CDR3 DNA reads TGTGCCAGCAGGCGGGACTCCGCTTCCTACGAGCAGTACTTC.

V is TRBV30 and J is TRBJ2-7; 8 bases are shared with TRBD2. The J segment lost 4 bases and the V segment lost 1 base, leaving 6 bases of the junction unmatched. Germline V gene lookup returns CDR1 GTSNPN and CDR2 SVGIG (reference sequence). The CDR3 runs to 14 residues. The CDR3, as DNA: TGTGCCTGGAGTGGAGTAGCGGGATTATACGAGCAGTACTTC. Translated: CAWSGVAGLYEQYF.

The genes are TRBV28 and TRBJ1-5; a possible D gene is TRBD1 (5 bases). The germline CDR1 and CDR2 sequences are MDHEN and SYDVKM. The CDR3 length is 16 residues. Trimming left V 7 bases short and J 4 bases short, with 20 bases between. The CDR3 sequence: CASIPSDPGRNQPQHF. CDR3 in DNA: TGTGCCAGCATACCTTCCGACCCGGGACGTAATCAGCCCCAGCATTTT.

The CDR3 is CSVAQGRSYGYTF. Written as DNA, the CDR3 is TGCAGCGTCGCACAGGGGCGATCCTATGGCTACACCTTC. The genes are TRBV29-1 and TRBJ1-2; 7 positions match TRBD1. The germline V gene encodes CDR1 SQVTM and CDR2 ANQGSEA. Losses at the gene ends were 6 bases for V and 4 bases for J; bases not matched to a gene: 8. The CDR3 has 13 residues.

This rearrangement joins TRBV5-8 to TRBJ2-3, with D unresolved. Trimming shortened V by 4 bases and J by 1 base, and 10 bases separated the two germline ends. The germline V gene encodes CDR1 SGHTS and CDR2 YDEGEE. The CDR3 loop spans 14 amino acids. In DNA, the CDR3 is TGTGCCAGCAGCCCCTTGACACGCACAGATACGCAGTATTTT. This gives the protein CASSPLTRTDTQYF. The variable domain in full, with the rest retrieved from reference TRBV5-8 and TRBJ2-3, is EAGVTQSPTHLIKTRGQQATLRCSPISGHTSVYWYQQALGLGLQFLLWYDEGEERNRGNFPPRFSGRQFPNYSSELNVNALELEDSALYLCASSPLTRTDTQYFGPGTRLTVL.

The CDR3 region is CASSPTPRPADVNEQFF. The CDR3 DNA reads TGTGCCAGCAGCCCAACCCCACGGCCCGCCGACGTCAATGAGCAGTTCTTC. J is TRBJ2-1 and V is TRBV4-2; no reliable D call. Germline CDR1 reads LGHNA; CDR2 reads YNFKEQ. This CDR3 has 17 amino acids. Trimming pared 4 bases from V and 6 bases from J, leaving 22 bases between.

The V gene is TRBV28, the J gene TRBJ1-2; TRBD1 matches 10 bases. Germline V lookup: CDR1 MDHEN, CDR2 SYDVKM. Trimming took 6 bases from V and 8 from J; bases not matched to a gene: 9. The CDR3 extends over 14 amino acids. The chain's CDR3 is CASSAGTGERGYTF. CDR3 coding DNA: TGTGCCAGCAGCGCCGGGACAGGGGAACGCGGCTACACCTTC.

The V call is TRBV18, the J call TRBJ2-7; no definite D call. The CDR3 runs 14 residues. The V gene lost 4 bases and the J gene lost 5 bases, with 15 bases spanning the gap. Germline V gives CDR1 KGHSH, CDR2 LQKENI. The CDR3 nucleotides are TGTGCCAGCTCACTGGGGTCTCATTTTAACGAGCAGTACTTC. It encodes CASSLGSHFNEQYF.

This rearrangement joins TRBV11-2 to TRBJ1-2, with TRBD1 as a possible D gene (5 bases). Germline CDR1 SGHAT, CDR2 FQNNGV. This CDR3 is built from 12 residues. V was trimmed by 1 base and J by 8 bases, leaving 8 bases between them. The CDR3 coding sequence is TGTGCCAGCAGCTTAGTACGGGACGGCTACACCTTC. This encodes CASSLVRDGYTF.

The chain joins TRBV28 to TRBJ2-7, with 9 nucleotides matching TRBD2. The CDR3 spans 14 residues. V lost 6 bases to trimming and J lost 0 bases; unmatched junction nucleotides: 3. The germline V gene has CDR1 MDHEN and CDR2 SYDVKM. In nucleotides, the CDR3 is TGTGCCAGCAGCCTAGCGGGGAGCTCCTACGAGCAGTACTTC. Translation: CASSLAGSSYEQYF.

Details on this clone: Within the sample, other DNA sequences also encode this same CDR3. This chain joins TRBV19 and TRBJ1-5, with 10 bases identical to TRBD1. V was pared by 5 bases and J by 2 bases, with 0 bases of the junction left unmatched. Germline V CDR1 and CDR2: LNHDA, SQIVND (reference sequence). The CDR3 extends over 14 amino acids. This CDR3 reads CASSGTGGNQPQHF. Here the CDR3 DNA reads TGTGCCAGTAGTGGGACAGGGGGCAATCAGCCCCAGCATTTT.

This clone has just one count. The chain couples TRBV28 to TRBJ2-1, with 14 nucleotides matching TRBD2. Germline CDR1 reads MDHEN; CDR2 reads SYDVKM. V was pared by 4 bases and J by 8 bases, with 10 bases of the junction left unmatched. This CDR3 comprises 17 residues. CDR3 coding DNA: TGTGCCAGCAGTTCCGGGACTAGCGGGGGCCCTCTCGATGAGCAGTTCTTC. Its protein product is CASSSGTSGGPLDEQFF.

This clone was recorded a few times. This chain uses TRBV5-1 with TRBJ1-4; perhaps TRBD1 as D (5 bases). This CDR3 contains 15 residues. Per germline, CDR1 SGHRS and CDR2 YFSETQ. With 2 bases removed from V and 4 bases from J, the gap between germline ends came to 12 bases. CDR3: CASSFGAGINEKLFF. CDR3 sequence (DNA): TGCGCCAGCAGCTTCGGGGCGGGCATTAATGAAAAACTGTTTTTT. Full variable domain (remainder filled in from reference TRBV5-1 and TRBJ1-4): KAGVTQTPRYLIKTRGQQVTLSCSPISGHRSVSWYQQTPGQGLQFLFEYFSETQRNKGNFPGRFSGRQFSNSRSEMNVSTLELGDSALYLCASSFGAGINEKLFFGSGTQLSVL.

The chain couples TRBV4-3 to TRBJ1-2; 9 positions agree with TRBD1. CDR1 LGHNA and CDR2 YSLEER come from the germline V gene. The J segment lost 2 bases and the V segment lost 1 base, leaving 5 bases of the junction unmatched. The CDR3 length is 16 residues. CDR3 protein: CASSQALTGGNYGYTF. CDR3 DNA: TGCGCCAGCAGCCAAGCCCTGACAGGGGGGAACTATGGCTACACCTTC.

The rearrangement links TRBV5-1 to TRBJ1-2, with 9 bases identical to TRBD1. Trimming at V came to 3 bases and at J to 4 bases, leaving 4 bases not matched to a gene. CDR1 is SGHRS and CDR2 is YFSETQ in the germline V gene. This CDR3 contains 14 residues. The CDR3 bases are TGCGCCAGCAGCTCGGGACAGGGCGGCTATGGCTACACCTTC. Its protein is CASSSGQGGYGYTF.

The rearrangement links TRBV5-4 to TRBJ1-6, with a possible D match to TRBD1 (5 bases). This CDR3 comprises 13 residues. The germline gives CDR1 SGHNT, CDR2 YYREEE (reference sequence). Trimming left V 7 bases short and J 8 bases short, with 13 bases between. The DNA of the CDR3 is TGTGCCAGCGGCCGGGACCGCGATTCACCCCTCCACTTT. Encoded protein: CASGRDRDSPLHF.

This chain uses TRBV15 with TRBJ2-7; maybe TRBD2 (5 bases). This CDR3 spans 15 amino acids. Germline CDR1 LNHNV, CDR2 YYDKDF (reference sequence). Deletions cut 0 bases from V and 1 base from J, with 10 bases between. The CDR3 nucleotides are TGTGCCACCAGCAGAGATCAGAGCGGATCCTACGAGCAGTACTTC. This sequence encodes CATSRDQSGSYEQYF.

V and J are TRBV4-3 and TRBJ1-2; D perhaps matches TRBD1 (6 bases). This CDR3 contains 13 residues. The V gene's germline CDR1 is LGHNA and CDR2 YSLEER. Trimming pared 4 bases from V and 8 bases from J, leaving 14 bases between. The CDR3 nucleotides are TGCGCCAGCAGCCCTGAGGGGGGGACGGGCTACACCTTC. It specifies CASSPEGGTGYTF.

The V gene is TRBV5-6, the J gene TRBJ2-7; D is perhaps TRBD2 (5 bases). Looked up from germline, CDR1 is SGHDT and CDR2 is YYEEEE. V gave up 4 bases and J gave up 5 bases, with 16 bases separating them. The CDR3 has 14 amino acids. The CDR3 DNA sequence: TGTGCCAGCAGCCCCGCTAGCCCCCACGACGAGCAGTACTTC. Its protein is CASSPASPHDEQYF.

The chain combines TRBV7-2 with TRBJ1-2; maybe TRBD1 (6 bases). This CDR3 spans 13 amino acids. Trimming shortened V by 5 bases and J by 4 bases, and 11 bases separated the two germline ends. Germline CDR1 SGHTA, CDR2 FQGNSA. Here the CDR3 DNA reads TGTGCCAGCAGCCCCGGGACATTCTATGGCTACACCTTC. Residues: CASSPGTFYGYTF. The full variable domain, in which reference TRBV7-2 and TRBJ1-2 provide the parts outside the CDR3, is GAGVSQSPSNKVTEKGKDVELRCDPISGHTALYWYRQSLGQGLEFLIYFQGNSAPDKSGLPSDRFSAERTGGSVSTLTIQRTQQEDSAVYLCASSPGTFYGYTFGSGTRLTVV.

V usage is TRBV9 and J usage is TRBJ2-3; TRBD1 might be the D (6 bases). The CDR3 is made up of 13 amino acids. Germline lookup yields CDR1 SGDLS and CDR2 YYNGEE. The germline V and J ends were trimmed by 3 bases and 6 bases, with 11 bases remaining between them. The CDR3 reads CASSAQGWDTQYF. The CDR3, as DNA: TGTGCCAGCAGCGCACAGGGTTGGGATACGCAGTATTTT.

CDR3 protein: CASSLDLRRYLPGEQFF. The CDR3, as DNA: TGTGCCAGCAGCTTAGACCTGAGGCGGTATCTTCCAGGGGAGCAGTTCTTC. The genes are TRBV11-2 and TRBJ2-1, with a possible D match to TRBD1 (5 bases). The germline V and J ends were trimmed by 0 bases and 10 bases, with 22 bases remaining between them. CDR1 and CDR2 from the germline V gene are SGHAT and FQNNGV. The length of the CDR3 is 17 residues.

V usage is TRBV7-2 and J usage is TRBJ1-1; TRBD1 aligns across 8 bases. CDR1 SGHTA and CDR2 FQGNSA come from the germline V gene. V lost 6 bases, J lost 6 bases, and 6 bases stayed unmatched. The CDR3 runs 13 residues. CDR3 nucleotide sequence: TGTGCCAGCAGTCCCGGGACAGGCTCTGAAGCTTTCTTT. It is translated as CASSPGTGSEAFF.

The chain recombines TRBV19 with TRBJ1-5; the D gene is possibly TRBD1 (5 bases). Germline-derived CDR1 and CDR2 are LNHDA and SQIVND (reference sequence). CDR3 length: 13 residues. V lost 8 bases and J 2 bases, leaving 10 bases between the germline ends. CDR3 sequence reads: CASGAKGNQPQHF. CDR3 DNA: TGTGCCAGTGGGGCCAAGGGCAATCAGCCCCAGCATTTT.

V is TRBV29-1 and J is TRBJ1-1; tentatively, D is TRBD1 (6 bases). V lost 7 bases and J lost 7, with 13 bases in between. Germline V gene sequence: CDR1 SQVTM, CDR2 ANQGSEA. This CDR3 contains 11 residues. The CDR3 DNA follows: TGCAGCGGCGGGACATACTATGAAGCTTTCTTT. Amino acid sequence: CSGGTYYEAFF.

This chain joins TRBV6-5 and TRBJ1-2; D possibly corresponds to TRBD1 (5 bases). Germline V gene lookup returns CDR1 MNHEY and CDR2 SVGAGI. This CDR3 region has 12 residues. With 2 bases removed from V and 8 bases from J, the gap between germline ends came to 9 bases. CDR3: CASSYGGAGYTF. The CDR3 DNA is TGTGCCAGCAGTTACGGTGGGGCAGGCTACACCTTC.